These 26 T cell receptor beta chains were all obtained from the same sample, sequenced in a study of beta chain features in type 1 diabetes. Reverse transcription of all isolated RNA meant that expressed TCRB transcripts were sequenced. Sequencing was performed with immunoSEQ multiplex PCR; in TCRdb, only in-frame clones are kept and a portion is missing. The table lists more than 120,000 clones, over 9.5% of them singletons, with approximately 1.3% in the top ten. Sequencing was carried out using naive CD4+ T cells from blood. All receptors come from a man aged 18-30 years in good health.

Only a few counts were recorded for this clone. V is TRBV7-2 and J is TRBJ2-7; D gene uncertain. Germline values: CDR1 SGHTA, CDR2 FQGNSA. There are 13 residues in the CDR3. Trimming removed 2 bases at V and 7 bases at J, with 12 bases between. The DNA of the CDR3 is TGTGCCAGCAGCTTATCTCCCGCCAGTGAGCAGTACTTC. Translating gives CASSLSPASEQYF.

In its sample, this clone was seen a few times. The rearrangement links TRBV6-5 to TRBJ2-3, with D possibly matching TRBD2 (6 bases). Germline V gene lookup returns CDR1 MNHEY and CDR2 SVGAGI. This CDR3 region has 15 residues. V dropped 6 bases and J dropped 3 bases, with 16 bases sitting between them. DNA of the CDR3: TGTGCCAGCAGCCCCCGCGGGGTTGGTACAGATACGCAGTATTTT. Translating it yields CASSPRGVGTDTQYF.

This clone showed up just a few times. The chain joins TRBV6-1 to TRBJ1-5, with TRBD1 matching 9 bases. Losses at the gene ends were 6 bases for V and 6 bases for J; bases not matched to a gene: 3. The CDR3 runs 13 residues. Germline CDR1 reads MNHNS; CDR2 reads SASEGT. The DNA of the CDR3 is TGTGCCAGCAGCTTGGACAGGGGTCAGCCCCAGCATTTT. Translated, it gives CASSLDRGQPQHF.

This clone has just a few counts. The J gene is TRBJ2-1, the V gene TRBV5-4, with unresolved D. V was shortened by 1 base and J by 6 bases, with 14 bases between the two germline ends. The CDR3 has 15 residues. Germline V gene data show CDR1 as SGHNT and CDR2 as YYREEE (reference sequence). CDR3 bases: TGTGCCAGCAGCTTGAGCAGGCCGTATTTCAATGAGCAGTTCTTC. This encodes CASSLSRPYFNEQFF.

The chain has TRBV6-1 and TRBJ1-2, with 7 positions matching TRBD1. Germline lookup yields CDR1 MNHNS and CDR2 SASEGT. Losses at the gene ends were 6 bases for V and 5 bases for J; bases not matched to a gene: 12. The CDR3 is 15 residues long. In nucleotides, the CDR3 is TGTGCCAGCAGCCCTTACAGACAGGGCGGTTATGGCTACACCTTC. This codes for CASSPYRQGGYGYTF.

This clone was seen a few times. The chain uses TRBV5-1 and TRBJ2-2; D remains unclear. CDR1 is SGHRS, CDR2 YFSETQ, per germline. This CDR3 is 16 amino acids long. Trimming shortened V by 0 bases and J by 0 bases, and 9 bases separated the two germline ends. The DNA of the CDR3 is TGCGCCAGCAGCTTGGTCGGTTACTCGAACACCGGGGAGCTGTTTTTT. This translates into CASSLVGYSNTGELFF.

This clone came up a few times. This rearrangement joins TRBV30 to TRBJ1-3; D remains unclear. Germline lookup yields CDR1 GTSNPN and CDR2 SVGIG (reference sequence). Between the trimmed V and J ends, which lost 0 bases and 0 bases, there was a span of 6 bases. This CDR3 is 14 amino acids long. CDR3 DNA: TGTGCCTGGAGTGTCGCCGGCTCTGGAAACACCATATATTTT. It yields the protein CAWSVAGSGNTIYF.

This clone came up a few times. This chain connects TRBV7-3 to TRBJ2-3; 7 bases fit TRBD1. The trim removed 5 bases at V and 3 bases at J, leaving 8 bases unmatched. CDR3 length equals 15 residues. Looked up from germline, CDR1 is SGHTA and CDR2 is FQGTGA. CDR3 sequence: CASSLGTAWTDTQYF. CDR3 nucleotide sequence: TGTGCCAGCAGCCTAGGGACAGCTTGGACAGATACGCAGTATTTT. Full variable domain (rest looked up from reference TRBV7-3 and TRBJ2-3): GAGVSQTPSNKVTEKGKYVELRCDPISGHTALYWYRQSLGQGPEFLIYFQGTGAADDSGLPNDRFFAVRPEGSVSTLKIQRTERGDSAVYLCASSLGTAWTDTQYFGPGTRLTVL.

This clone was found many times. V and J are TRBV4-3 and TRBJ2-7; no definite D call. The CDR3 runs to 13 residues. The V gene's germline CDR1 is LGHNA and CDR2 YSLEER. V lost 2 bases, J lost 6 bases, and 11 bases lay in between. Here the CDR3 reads CASSQLEHLEQYF. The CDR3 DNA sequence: TGCGCCAGCAGCCAATTAGAGCACCTCGAGCAGTACTTC.

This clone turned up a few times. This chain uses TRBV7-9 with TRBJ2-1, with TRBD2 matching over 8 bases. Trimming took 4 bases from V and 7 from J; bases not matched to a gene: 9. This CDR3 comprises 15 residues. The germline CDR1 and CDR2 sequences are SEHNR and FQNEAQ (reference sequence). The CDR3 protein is CASSSTGGRTNEQFF. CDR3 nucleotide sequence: TGTGCCAGCAGCTCGACGGGGGGGCGAACGAATGAGCAGTTCTTC.

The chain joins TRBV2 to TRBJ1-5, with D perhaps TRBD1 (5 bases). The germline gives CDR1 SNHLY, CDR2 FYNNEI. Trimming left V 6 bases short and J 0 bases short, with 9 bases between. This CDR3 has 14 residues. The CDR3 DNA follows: TGTGCCAGCAGGACAGAATATAGCAATCAGCCCCAGCATTTT. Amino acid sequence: CASRTEYSNQPQHF.

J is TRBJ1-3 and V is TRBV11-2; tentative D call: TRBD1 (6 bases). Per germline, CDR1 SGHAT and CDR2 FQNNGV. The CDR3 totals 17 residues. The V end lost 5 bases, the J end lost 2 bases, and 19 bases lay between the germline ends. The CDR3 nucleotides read TGTGCCAGCAGCCCAATGCCGGGGGGGCGACCTGGAAACACCATATATTTT. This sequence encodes CASSPMPGGRPGNTIYF.

CDR3 region: CASSTQGLTYEQYF. The DNA of the CDR3 is TGTGCCAGTAGTACACAGGGGCTAACCTACGAGCAGTACTTC. The chain links TRBV19 to TRBJ2-7; 7 nucleotides align to TRBD1. Germline V gene sequence: CDR1 LNHDA, CDR2 SQIVND (reference sequence). Trimming removed 4 bases from V and 2 bases from J; junction bases left unmatched: 5. The CDR3 length is 14 residues. Using reference TRBV19 and TRBJ2-7 for the parts outside the CDR3, the full variable domain is DGGITQSPKYLFRKEGQNVTLSCEQNLNHDAMYWYRQDPGQGLRLIYYSQIVNDFQKGDIAEGYSVSREKKESFPLTVTSAQKNPTAFYLCASSTQGLTYEQYFGPGTRLTVT.

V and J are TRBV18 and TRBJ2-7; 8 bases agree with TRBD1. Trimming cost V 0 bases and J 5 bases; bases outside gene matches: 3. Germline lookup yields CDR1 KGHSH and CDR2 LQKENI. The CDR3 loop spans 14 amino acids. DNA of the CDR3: TGTGCCAGCTCACCACCGGCAGGGGGCAACGAGCAGTACTTC. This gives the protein CASSPPAGGNEQYF.

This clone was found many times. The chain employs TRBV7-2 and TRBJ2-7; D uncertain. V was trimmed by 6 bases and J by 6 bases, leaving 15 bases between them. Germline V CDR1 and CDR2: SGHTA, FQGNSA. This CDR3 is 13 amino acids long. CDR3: CASRLNAVAEQYF. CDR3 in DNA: TGTGCCAGCAGATTGAACGCAGTTGCCGAGCAGTACTTC.

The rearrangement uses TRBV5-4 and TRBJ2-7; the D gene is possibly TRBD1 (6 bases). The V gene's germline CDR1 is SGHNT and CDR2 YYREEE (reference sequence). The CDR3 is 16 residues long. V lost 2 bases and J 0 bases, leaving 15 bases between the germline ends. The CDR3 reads CASSFGAGQPSYEQYF. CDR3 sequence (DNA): TGTGCCAGCAGCTTTGGCGCCGGACAGCCCTCCTACGAGCAGTACTTC.

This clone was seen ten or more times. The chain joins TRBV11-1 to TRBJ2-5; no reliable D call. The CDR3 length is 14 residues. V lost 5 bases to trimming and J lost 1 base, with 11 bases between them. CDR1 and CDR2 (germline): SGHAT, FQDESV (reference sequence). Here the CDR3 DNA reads TGTGCCAGCAGCCTCACAACAGTCCAAGAGACCCAGTACTTC. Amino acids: CASSLTTVQETQYF.

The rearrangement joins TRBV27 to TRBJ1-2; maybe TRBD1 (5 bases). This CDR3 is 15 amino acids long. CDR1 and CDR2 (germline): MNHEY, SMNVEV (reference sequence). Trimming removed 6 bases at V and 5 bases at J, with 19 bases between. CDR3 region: CASSSDTERNYGYTF. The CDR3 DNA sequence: TGTGCCAGCAGCTCGGACACAGAACGAAATTATGGCTACACCTTC.

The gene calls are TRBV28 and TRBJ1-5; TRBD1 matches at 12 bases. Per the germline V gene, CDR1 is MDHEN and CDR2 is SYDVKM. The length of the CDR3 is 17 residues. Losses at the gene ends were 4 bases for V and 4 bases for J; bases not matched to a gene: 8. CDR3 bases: TGTGCCAGCAGTTCTCGCGGGACAGGGGGCCGGAATCAGCCCCAGCATTTT. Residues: CASSSRGTGGRNQPQHF.

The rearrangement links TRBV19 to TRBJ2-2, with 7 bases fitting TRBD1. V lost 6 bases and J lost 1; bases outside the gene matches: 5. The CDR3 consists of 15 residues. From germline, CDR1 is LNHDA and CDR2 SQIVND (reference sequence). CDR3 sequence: CASSSGQVNTGELFF. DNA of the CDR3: TGTGCCAGTAGCTCCGGACAGGTGAACACCGGGGAGCTGTTTTTT. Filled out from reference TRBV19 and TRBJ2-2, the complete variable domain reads DGGITQSPKYLFRKEGQNVTLSCEQNLNHDAMYWYRQDPGQGLRLIYYSQIVNDFQKGDIAEGYSVSREKKESFPLTVTSAQKNPTAFYLCASSSGQVNTGELFFGEGSRLTVL.

In DNA form, the CDR3 reads TGTGCCAGCTCACCAGAGGCGATCCCAATTTACTATGGCTACACCTTC. As protein: CASSPEAIPIYYGYTF. The gene calls are TRBV18 and TRBJ1-2, with unresolved D. CDR1 is KGHSH and CDR2 is LQKENI in the germline V gene. Between the trimmed V and J ends, which lost 2 bases and 3 bases, there was a span of 16 bases. This CDR3 spans 16 amino acids.

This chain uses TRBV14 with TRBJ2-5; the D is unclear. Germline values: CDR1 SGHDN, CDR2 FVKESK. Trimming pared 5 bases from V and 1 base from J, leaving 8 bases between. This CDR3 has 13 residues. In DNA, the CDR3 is TGTGCCAGCAGCGGCAACAGCCAAGAGACCCAGTACTTC. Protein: CASSGNSQETQYF.

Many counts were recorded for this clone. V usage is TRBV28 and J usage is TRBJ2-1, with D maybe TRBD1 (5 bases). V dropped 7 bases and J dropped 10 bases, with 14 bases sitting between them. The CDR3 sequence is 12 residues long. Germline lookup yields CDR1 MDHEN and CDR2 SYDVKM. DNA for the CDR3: TGTGCCAGCACCCAGGGATCCGCCGAGCAGTTCTTC. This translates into CASTQGSAEQFF.

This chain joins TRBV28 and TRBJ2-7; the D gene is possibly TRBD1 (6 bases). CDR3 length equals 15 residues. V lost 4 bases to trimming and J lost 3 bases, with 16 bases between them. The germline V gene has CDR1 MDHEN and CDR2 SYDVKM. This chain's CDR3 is CASSSESTGNYEQYF. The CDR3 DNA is TGTGCCAGCAGTTCCGAATCGACAGGAAACTACGAGCAGTACTTC. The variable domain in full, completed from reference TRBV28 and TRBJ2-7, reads DVKVTQSSRYLVKRTGEKVFLECVQDMDHENMFWYRQDPGLGLRLIYFSYDVKMKEKGDIPEGYSVSREKKERFSLILESASTNQTSMYLCASSSESTGNYEQYFGPGTRLTVT.

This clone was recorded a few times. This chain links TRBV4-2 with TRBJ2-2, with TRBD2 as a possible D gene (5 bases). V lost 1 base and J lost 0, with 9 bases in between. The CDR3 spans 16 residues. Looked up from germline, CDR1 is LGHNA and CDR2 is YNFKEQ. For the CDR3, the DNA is TGTGCCAGCAGCCAAGGACTATCCGCGAACACCGGGGAGCTGTTTTTT. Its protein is CASSQGLSANTGELFF.

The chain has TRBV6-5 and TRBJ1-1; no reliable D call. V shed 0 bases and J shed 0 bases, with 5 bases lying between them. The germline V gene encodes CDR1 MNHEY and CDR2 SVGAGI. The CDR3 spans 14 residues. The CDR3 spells CASSYSLVNTEAFF. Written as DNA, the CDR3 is TGTGCCAGCAGTTACTCGTTAGTGAACACTGAAGCTTTCTTT.